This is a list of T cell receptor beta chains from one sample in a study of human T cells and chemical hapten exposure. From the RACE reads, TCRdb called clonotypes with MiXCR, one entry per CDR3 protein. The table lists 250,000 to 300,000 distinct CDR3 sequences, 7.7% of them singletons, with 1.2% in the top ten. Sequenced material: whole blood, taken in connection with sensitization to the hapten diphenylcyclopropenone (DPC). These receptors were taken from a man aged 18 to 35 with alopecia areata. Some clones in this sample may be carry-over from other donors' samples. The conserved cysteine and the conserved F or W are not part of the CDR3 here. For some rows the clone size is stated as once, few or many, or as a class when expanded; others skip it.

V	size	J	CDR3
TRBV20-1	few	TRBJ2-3	SADGTSGTDTQY
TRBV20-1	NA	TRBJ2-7	SACAGDSYEQY
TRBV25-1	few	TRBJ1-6	ASSLPGGSGSPLH
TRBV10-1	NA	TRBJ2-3	ASSGSSGHTDTQY
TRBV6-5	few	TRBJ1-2	ASSYTQGRGYGYT
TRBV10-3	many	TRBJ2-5	AISESRDTPETQY
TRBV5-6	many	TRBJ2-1	ASSWGRGEEQF
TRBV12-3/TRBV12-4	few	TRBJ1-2	ASSRAGGSTNYGYT
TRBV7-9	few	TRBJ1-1	ASSLTGSHTEAF
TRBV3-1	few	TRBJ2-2	ASSQDFGSHANTGELF
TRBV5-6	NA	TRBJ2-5	ASSQRLAGGETQY
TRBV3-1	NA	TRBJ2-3	ASSPERATDTQY
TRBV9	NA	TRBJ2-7	ASSVEDRAFTYEQY
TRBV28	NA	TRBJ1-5	ASTGPNQPQH
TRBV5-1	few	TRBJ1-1	ASSSDGAGDTEAF
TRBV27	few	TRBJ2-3	ASSFSLAHTDTQY
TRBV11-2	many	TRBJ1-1	ASSLDGRDTEAF
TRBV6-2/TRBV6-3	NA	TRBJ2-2	ASYWAGGTGELF
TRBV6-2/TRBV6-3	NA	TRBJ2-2	ASMREIGFGGELF
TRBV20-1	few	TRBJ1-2	SARATRNLGRYYT
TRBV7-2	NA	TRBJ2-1	ASSAGEGYNEQF
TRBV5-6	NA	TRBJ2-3	ASSLRTSPTNTDTQY
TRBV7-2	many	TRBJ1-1	ASSPDSLNTEAF
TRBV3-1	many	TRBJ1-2	ASSQGPLIYYGYT
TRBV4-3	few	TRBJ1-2	ASSQVAGTANYGYT
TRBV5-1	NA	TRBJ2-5	ASSPTSGGGETQY
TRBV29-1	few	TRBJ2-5	SVVGGQGARQETQY
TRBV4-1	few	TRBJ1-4	ASSQVLGRYANEKLF
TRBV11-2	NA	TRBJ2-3	ASSLRLAGGDTQY
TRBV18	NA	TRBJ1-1	ASSPGLQGPNTEAF
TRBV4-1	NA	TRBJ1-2	ASSQPGQGFNGYT
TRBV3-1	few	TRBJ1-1	ASSPRDRGPKNTEAF
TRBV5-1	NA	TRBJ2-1	ASSLGSGSYNEQF
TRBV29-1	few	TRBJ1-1	SVEGQGAETEAF
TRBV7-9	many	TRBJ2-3	ASSLHADTQY
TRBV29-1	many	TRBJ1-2	SERTVGGPGYT
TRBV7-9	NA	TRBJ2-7	ASSYTPTFYEQY
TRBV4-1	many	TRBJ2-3	ASSLGTSGGEANTNTQY
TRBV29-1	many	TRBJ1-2	SVVGGMNYGYT
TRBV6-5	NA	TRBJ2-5	ASSSLYQETQY
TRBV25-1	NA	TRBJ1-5	ASSPWGGNQPQH
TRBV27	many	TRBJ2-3	ASSSRDSYTDTQY
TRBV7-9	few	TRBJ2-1	ASSSPGTGVNEQF
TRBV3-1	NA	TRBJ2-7	ASSQYQGKYEQY
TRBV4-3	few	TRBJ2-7	ASSQGLEGEQY
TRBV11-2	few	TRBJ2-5	ASSPMTSWKETQY
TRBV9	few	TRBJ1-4	ASSPNGRVATNEKLF
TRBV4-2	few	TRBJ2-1	ASSQELEAREQF
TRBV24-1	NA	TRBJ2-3	ATSRQGGIDTQY
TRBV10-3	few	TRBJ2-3	AISLGTEGTDTQY
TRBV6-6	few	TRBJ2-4	ASSYTTGNQY
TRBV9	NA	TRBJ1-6	ASSHRDNVGNSPLH
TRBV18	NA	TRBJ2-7	ASSPDLELSYEQY
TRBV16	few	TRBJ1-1	ASSPRRGYTEAF